The sequence of this T cell receptor beta chain was determined in a study of T cells in Graves' hyperthyroidism and ophthalmopathy. General observations from the study: Using 13 V-J features, a model discriminated ophthalmopathy from stable hyperthyroidism. Blood shared most expanded thyroid clonotypes above 0.001.

Concerning this clonotype itself: Its antigen is not identified. The junction departs from germline at one end; a sequencing error may be responsible.

The germline V gene has CDR1 SGHDN and CDR2 FVKESK. This CDR3 contains 14 residues. Amplified TCR beta CDR3 regions derived from RNA transcripts. A first-round RT-PCR of the TCR CDR3 used the HTBI primer set. Each CDR3 protein gets one entry after TCRdb re-called the multiplex PCR reads with MiXCR. The table includes about 420,000 distinct CDR3 sequences, around 16% detected once. Stable disease denoted Graves' hyperthyroidism without ophthalmopathy progression within 18 months. Used for diagnoses were clinical symptoms, serum thyroxine and TRAb, thyroid ultrasound and orbital computed tomography. Sequences were obtained from blood. This sequence joins TRBV14 and TRBJ2-7; 9 positions agree with TRBD2. The clonotype comes from a woman under 30 with Graves' hyperthyroidism. The CDR3 nucleotides are TGTGCCGGCAGCCGGCTTAGCGGGAGTTACGAGCAGTACTTC. Translated: CAGSRLSGSYEQYF.